The text below deals with one T cell receptor beta chain. Antigen specificity is unknown. The sample originates from a study of early T cells in non-severe SARS-CoV-2 infection. About the research overall: Sequencing was performed on bulk RNA from unsorted whole blood, leaving chains unpaired.

Study results and limitations: Missing private and CD4 specificities, VDJdb matching favored anti-spike CD8 responses.

Researchers tagged individual cDNA molecules with unique molecular identifiers. MiXCR, run by TCRdb on the 5' RACE reads, gives a single entry per CDR3 protein. The data contain about 60,000 distinct CDR3 sequences, approximately 13% of them singletons. This receptor was identified in an adult who was a healthcare worker with PCR-confirmed SARS-CoV-2 infection or an uninfected control (not recorded which). Sequences were obtained from whole blood.

In nucleotides, the CDR3 is TGCAGCGCAACGGGACACATGAACACTGAAGCTTTCTTT. Amino acid sequence: CSATGHMNTEAFF. This chain uses TRBV29-1 with TRBJ1-1; tentative D call: TRBD1 (6 bases). V was clipped by 7 bases and J by 0 bases, with 12 bases between them. Germline V gives CDR1 SQVTM, CDR2 ANQGSEA. CDR3 size: 13 residues.